This T cell receptor (beta chain) is drawn from a study of blood T cell repertoires in COVID-19. Background on the study: Samples representing acute and convalescent COVID-19 were sourced from the United States, Italy and Spain. Sample material is recorded as cDNA or gDNA derived from T cells, B-cell-depleted T cells, or PBMCs.

Original handling: Reference gene primer amplification gave estimated nucleated cell counts. Libraries were prepared by immunoSEQ multiplex PCR; TCRdb keeps only in-frame clonotypes and omits some of them. D and trimming were read from the DNA, whereas the V and J calls and clone size are those reported in that table. This table has around 130,000 clones, about 87% appearing once. CDR1 is WSHSY and CDR2 is SAAADI in the germline V gene. The CDR3 covers 13 residues. Between the trimmed V and J ends, which lost 10 bases and 1 base, there was a span of 11 bases. This clonotype originated in an elderly woman with acute or convalescent COVID-19. The chain has TRBV10-2 and TRBJ1-5, with D tentatively TRBD1 (5 bases). Sequencing was done on a sample of peripheral blood. The CDR3 loop is CATQGWSNQPQHF. Written as DNA, the CDR3 is TGCGCCACCCAGGGTTGGAGCAATCAGCCCCAGCATTTT.